A selection of T cell receptor beta chains follows, all from one sample in a study of T cell responses to AZD1222 COVID-19 vaccine. Repertoires were generated with immunoSEQ multiplex PCR, while TCRdb's copy carries only in-frame clones and drops some. The repertoire holds roughly 120,000 clones, with approximately 90% as singletons. The sequenced sample was peripheral blood, obtained 28 days after the second AZD1222 dose. These receptors were collected from an adult who received the AZD1222 COVID-19 vaccine. The CDR3 runs from the conserved cysteine through the conserved F or W. Each record gives: clone size, D gene, V gene, J gene, CDR3 protein, CDR3 DNA. The D gene is left open where the match is weak. Clone size appears in some rows only: once, few, many, or a class for an expanded clone.

NA	NA	TRBV28	TRBJ2-2	CASTSSNAGELFF	TGTGCCAGCACCTCTAGCAACGCCGGGGAGCTGTTTTTT
NA	NA	TRBV5-1	TRBJ2-7	CASSGSYEQYF	TGCGCCAGCAGCGGGAGCTACGAGCAGTACTTC
once	NA	TRBV5-6	TRBJ2-5	CASSLVEGLQETQYF	TGTGCCAGCAGCTTGGTAGAGGGCCTCCAAGAGACCCAGTACTTC
NA	NA	TRBV5-1	TRBJ2-1	CASSVGNNEQFF	TGCGCCAGCAGTGTTGGGAACAATGAGCAGTTCTTC
NA	TRBD1	TRBV11-2	TRBJ2-1	CASSLVGTGESRSYNEQFF	TGTGCCAGCAGCTTAGTGGGGACAGGGGAGTCCAGATCCTACAATGAGCAGTTCTTC
NA	NA	TRBV10-3	TRBJ1-1	CAISESGRAQGTEAFF	TGTGCCATCAGTGAGTCGGGAAGGGCGCAAGGCACTGAAGCTTTCTTT
NA	TRBD2	TRBV4-1	TRBJ2-1	CASSQDSTSGDYNEQFF	TGCGCCAGCAGCCAAGATTCCACTAGCGGGGACTACAATGAGCAGTTCTTC
NA	NA	TRBV16	TRBJ1-2	CASSQSRAVNYGYTF	TGTGCCAGCAGCCAATCGCGGGCAGTTAACTATGGCTACACCTTC
NA	TRBD2	TRBV4-3	TRBJ2-7	CASSQEGLAKQYF	TGCGCCAGCAGCCAAGAAGGACTAGCAAAGCAGTACTTC
NA	TRBD2	TRBV4-1	TRBJ2-7	CASSHPPGLAPLSYEQYF	TGCGCCAGCAGCCATCCCCCGGGACTAGCCCCGTTATCCTACGAGCAGTACTTC
NA	NA	TRBV7-2	TRBJ2-3	CASSLGRGSRNTQYF	TGTGCCAGCAGCTTAGGAAGGGGCTCCCGGAATACGCAGTATTTT
NA	NA	TRBV7-9	TRBJ1-1	CASSDRSYSVNTEAFF	TGTGCCAGTAGCGACAGGTCATACTCCGTGAACACTGAAGCTTTCTTT
NA	NA	TRBV4-2	TRBJ1-1	CASSHKTGTSLLGAEAFF	TGTGCCAGCAGCCACAAAACCGGGACGAGTCTTCTGGGGGCTGAAGCTTTCTTT
NA	NA	TRBV25-1	TRBJ1-4	CASSAYREEKLFF	TGTGCCAGCAGTGCATACCGGGAAGAAAAACTGTTTTTT
NA	TRBD1	TRBV19	TRBJ1-3	CASLQGADGNTIYF	TGTGCCAGCCTGCAGGGGGCTGATGGAAACACCATATATTTT
NA	NA	TRBV7-6	TRBJ1-2	CASSLRTAPSYGYTF	TGTGCCAGCAGCTTAAGGACGGCACCTAGCTATGGCTACACCTTC
NA	NA	TRBV30	TRBJ1-5	CAWSVWGSNQPQHF	TGTGCCTGGAGTGTTTGGGGTAGCAATCAGCCCCAGCATTTT
NA	TRBD1	TRBV4-1	TRBJ2-1	CASSQTGTGTYNEQFF	TGCGCCAGCAGCCAGACCGGGACAGGGACTTACAATGAGCAGTTCTTC
NA	NA	TRBV10-2	TRBJ1-5	CASSQGSWRVDQPQHF	TGCGCCAGCTCACAGGGATCCTGGAGGGTAGACCAGCCCCAGCATTTT
NA	NA	TRBV19	TRBJ2-3	CASRTGPRADTQYF	TGTGCCAGTAGGACGGGTCCGAGGGCAGATACGCAGTATTTT
few	NA	TRBV30	TRBJ1-5	CAWARVGRYQPQHF	TGTGCCTGGGCAAGGGTGGGGAGATATCAGCCCCAGCATTTT
NA	NA	TRBV5-1	TRBJ1-2	CASSSVKAPGDGYTF	TGCGCCAGCAGCTCTGTCAAGGCCCCGGGGGATGGCTACACCTTC